The 19 T cell receptor beta chains below all came from one sample that was sequenced in a study of CD8 T cells in Susac syndrome. Random-hexamer reverse transcription was applied to roughly 0.5 to 1 ug RNA. A single record per CDR3 protein comes from TCRdb applying MiXCR to the immunoSEQ multiplex PCR reads. The sample includes about 120,000 distinct CDR3 sequences, approximately 96% of them seen just once. The sequenced material came from CD8+ T cells from PBMCs. These TCRs come from a human donor with Susac syndrome.

The chain has TRBV15 and TRBJ2-7; the match to TRBD1 covers 7 bases. The CDR3 has 16 residues. Trimming removed 5 bases from V and 2 bases from J; junction bases left unmatched: 12. CDR1 LNHNV and CDR2 YYDKDF come from the germline V gene (reference sequence). CDR3 protein: CATSSRQGKSPYEQYF. CDR3 bases: TGTGCCACCAGCTCTCGACAGGGCAAATCACCCTACGAGCAGTACTTC.

V and J are TRBV7-9 and TRBJ2-7; D is perhaps TRBD1 or TRBD2 (5 bases each). Germline assignment: CDR1 SEHNR and CDR2 FQNEAQ (reference sequence). Trimming took 5 bases from V and 6 from J, leaving 11 bases between them. CDR3 size: 12 residues. In nucleotides, the CDR3 is TGTGCCAGCAGCCGGGGACGGCGCGAGCAGTACTTC. It translates to CASSRGRREQYF. Together with reference TRBV7-9 and TRBJ2-7, the CDR3 gives the full variable domain: DTGVSQNPRHKITKRGQNVTFRCDPISEHNRLYWYRQTLGQGPEFLTYFQNEAQLEKSRLLSDRFSAERPKGSFSTLEIQRTEQGDSAMYLCASSRGRREQYFGPGTRLTVT.

This rearrangement joins TRBV27 to TRBJ1-2; possibly TRBD1 for D (5 bases). This CDR3 is 17 amino acids long. Per germline, CDR1 MNHEY and CDR2 SMNVEV (reference sequence). V lost 0 bases, J lost 0 bases, and 14 bases lay in between. CDR3 residues: CASSLSRGSPTNYGYTF. The CDR3 nucleotides read TGTGCCAGCAGTTTATCAAGGGGCAGCCCGACTAACTATGGCTACACCTTC.

The chain is built from TRBV9 and TRBJ1-1, with D possibly TRBD1 on 5 matching bases. V was cut by 4 bases and J by 4 bases, with 17 bases left in between. Germline values: CDR1 SGDLS, CDR2 YYNGEE. The CDR3 is 15 residues long. This CDR3 is CASSPRGGEVTEAFF. In DNA, the CDR3 is TGTGCCAGCAGCCCCCGGGGAGGGGAGGTCACTGAAGCTTTCTTT.

The rearrangement joins TRBV14 to TRBJ2-5; possibly TRBD1 for D (7 bases). Matching the DNA end better, TRBJ2-7 makes the J call doubtful. CDR3 length: 13 amino acids. The V gene's germline CDR1 is SGHDN and CDR2 FVKESK. The CDR3 DNA reads TGTGCCAGCAGCCACGCAGGGGGGTACGAGCAGTACTTC. It specifies CASSHAGGYEQYF.

This chain links TRBV4-3 with TRBJ2-3; 8 nucleotides line up with TRBD1. J was trimmed by 4 bases and V by 0 bases; bases with no gene match: 6. The CDR3 is 16 residues long. Germline assignment: CDR1 LGHNA and CDR2 YSLEER. The DNA for the CDR3 is TGCGCCAGCAGCCAAGATCCAGGGGGCAGCGCAGATACGCAGTATTTT. This sequence encodes CASSQDPGGSADTQYF.

This clonotype was seen only once. The chain is built from TRBV20-1 and TRBJ1-1; D is unclear. With 6 bases removed from V and 0 bases from J, the gap between germline ends came to 14 bases. The CDR3 has 14 amino acids. In germline, CDR1 is DFQATT, CDR2 SNEGSKA (reference sequence). This CDR3 is CSAPQRYMNTEAFF. The CDR3 DNA is TGCAGTGCACCCCAACGGTATATGAACACTGAAGCTTTCTTT.

The chain combines TRBV29-1 with TRBJ1-2; D remains unclear. The V end lost 5 bases, the J end lost 4 bases, and 14 bases lay between the germline ends. The CDR3 covers 13 residues. CDR1 SQVTM and CDR2 ANQGSEA come from the germline V gene. This CDR3 reads CSVIGQEIYGYTF. CDR3 nucleotides: TGCAGCGTTATAGGGCAGGAGATCTATGGCTACACCTTC.

The chain combines TRBV7-4 with TRBJ1-5, with no clear D. V lost 6 bases, J lost 9 bases, and 3 bases lay in between. The CDR3 contains 9 residues. The germline gives CDR1 SGHVT, CDR2 SQSDAQ. The CDR3, as DNA: TGTGCCAGCAGTTTGCCCCAGCATTTT. Its protein is CASSLPQHF.

CDR3 region: CASSPSRGKSTDTQYF. The CDR3 nucleotides are TGTGCCAGCAGCCCCTCCCGCGGGAAGAGCACAGATACGCAGTATTTT. V usage is TRBV3-1 and J usage is TRBJ2-3, with D possibly being TRBD2 (6 bases). V lost 4 bases and J lost 0, with 14 bases in between. The CDR3 consists of 16 residues. The V gene's germline CDR1 is LGHDT and CDR2 YNNKEL (reference sequence).

The chain joins TRBV18 to TRBJ2-7, with D tentatively TRBD2 (7 bases). There are 17 residues in the CDR3. V was trimmed by 3 bases and J by 2 bases, leaving 20 bases between them. CDR1 KGHSH and CDR2 LQKENI come from the germline V gene. CDR3 bases: TGTGCCAGCTCACCCTTACAGACCGGGGGGCGTCCCTACGAGCAGTACTTC. Encoded protein: CASSPLQTGGRPYEQYF. The whole variable domain, remainder taken from reference TRBV18 and TRBJ2-7, is NAGVMQNPRHLVRRRGQEARLRCSPMKGHSHVYWYRQLPEEGLKFMVYLQKENIIDESGMPKERFSAEFPKEGPSILRIQQVVRGDSAAYFCASSPLQTGGRPYEQYFGPGTRLTVT.

The chain links TRBV12-3 or TRBV12-4 to TRBJ1-5, with 7 bases matching TRBD1. This CDR3 is 15 amino acids long. The trim removed 5 bases at V and 6 bases at J, leaving 10 bases unmatched. CDR3 residues: CASSDETGPGQPQHF. In DNA form, the CDR3 reads TGTGCCAGCAGTGACGAGACAGGGCCTGGTCAGCCCCAGCATTTT.

This clonotype showed up just once. The genes are TRBV25-1 and TRBJ2-1; TRBD1 matches 7 bases. The CDR3 runs 20 residues. V was pared by 2 bases and J by 0 bases, with 16 bases of the junction left unmatched. Germline-derived CDR1 and CDR2 are MGHDK and SYGVNS. The CDR3 DNA reads as TGTGCCAGCAGTGAACAACAGGGGCCAAGTGTTTCTAGCTCCTACAATGAGCAGTTCTTC. Its translation: CASSEQQGPSVSSSYNEQFF.

The gene calls are TRBV3-1 and TRBJ2-1, with D possibly TRBD2 on 6 matching bases. Germline CDR1 and CDR2: LGHDT and YNNKEL (reference sequence). There are 16 residues in the CDR3. Trimming removed 3 bases from V and 4 bases from J, with 16 bases in between. Here the CDR3 reads CASSHAPAGGYNEQFF. DNA of the CDR3: TGTGCCAGCAGCCACGCCCCTGCCGGGGGATACAATGAGCAGTTCTTC.

This clonotype was counted once. The genes are TRBV11-1 and TRBJ2-1; D may match TRBD1 or TRBD2 (5 bases each). The CDR3 loop spans 16 amino acids. Germline lookup yields CDR1 SGHAT and CDR2 FQDESV (reference sequence). Trimming pared 2 bases from V and 0 bases from J, leaving 11 bases between. The CDR3 nucleotides read TGTGCCAGCAGCTTATTTTTCGGGGCCTCCTACAATGAGCAGTTCTTC. Its translation is CASSLFFGASYNEQFF. The full variable domain, rest sourced from reference TRBV11-1 and TRBJ2-1, is EAEVAQSPRYKITEKSQAVAFWCDPISGHATLYWYRQILGQGPELLVQFQDESVVDDSQLPKDRFSAERLKGVDSTLKIQPAELGDSAMYLCASSLFFGASYNEQFFGPGTRLTVL.

This chain connects TRBV7-9 to TRBJ2-1; a weak D match, TRBD2 (5 bases). The CDR3 extends over 15 amino acids. The germline gives CDR1 SEHNR, CDR2 FQNEAQ (reference sequence). The V and J ends lost 4 bases and 5 bases respectively, with 15 bases between them. The DNA of the CDR3 is TGTGCCAGCAGCTCTATAGAGCCCGGGAACAATGAGCAGTTCTTC. This encodes CASSSIEPGNNEQFF.

The V and J genes are TRBV7-9 and TRBJ1-1; D is uncertain. V lost 6 bases, J lost 8 bases, and 16 bases lay in between. The CDR3 consists of 13 residues. The germline V gene has CDR1 SEHNR and CDR2 FQNEAQ (reference sequence). In nucleotides, the CDR3 is TGTGCCAGCAGTGACCCGGGATCACCCGAAGCTTTCTTT. This translates into CASSDPGSPEAFF.

The gene calls are TRBV25-1 and TRBJ1-1; D uncertain. The CDR3 runs 13 residues. In germline, CDR1 is MGHDK, CDR2 SYGVNS. V lost 2 bases and J 5 bases, leaving 9 bases between the germline ends. The CDR3 sequence is CASSEGLGTEAFF. The CDR3, as DNA: TGTGCCAGCAGTGAAGGACTGGGGACTGAAGCTTTCTTT. Drawing the rest from reference TRBV25-1 and TRBJ1-1, the complete variable domain is EADIYQTPRYLVIGTGKKITLECSQTMGHDKMYWYQQDPGMELHLIHYSYGVNSTEKGDLSSESTVSRIRTEHFPLTLESARPSHTSQYLCASSEGLGTEAFFGQGTRLTVV.

The V gene is TRBV7-2, the J gene TRBJ1-2; a possible D gene is TRBD1 (5 bases). This CDR3 comprises 14 residues. Trimming took 6 bases from V and 4 from J, leaving 15 bases between them. Germline V lookup: CDR1 SGHTA, CDR2 FQGNSA. The CDR3 region is CASRQAQRGYGYTF. In DNA, the CDR3 is TGTGCCAGCAGACAGGCTCAACGGGGCTATGGCTACACCTTC.